The 11 T cell receptor beta chains below come from one sample, sequenced in a study of human T cells and chemical hapten exposure. TCRdb re-called the RACE reads with MiXCR, one entry per CDR3 protein. The sample consists of 95,000 to 150,000 distinct CDR3 sequences, roughly 14% of them appearing once. Time point of the sample: pre-sensitization, week 0. Regarding treatment: therapeutic diphenylcyclopropenone sensitization with weekly scalp DPC. The sample here was whole blood, taken in connection with sensitization to the hapten diphenylcyclopropenone (DPC). Every receptor here comes from a woman aged 18-30 years with alopecia areata. Some clones in this sample may be carry-over from other donors' samples.

Ten or more counts support this clonotype. The V gene is TRBV29-1, the J gene TRBJ1-1; D perhaps matches TRBD1 (5 bases). V was pared by 3 bases and J by 6 bases, with 8 bases between. The CDR3 loop spans 11 amino acids. Germline CDR1 is SQVTM and CDR2 is ANQGSEA. The CDR3 DNA is TGCAGCGTTGAGGGACTCTCTGAAGCTTTCTTT. Amino acid sequence: CSVEGLSEAFF.

This clonotype was recorded many times. The rearrangement links TRBV6-2 or TRBV6-3 to TRBJ2-3; 10 nucleotides line up with TRBD2. This CDR3 is built from 16 residues. Germline CDR1 reads MNHEY; CDR2 reads SVGEGT. J gave up 1 base and V 2 bases, and 3 bases lay outside the gene matches. In DNA form, the CDR3 reads TGTGCCAGCAGTTACGGGACTAGCGCCGGCACAGATACGCAGTATTTT. As protein: CASSYGTSAGTDTQYF.

This clonotype was seen a few times. The rearrangement uses TRBV28 and TRBJ1-5; D may be TRBD1 (5 bases). Germline V CDR1 and CDR2: MDHEN, SYDVKM. CDR3 length: 17 amino acids. Trimming left V 6 bases short and J 1 base short, with 19 bases between. The CDR3 DNA reads TGTGCCAGCAGCTATGACAGATACCTACTGAGCAATCAGCCCCAGCATTTT. This codes for CASSYDRYLLSNQPQHF.

This clonotype was recorded a few times. The rearrangement joins TRBV21-1 to TRBJ2-7. TRBV21-1 has pseudogene status. The length of the CDR3 is 14 residues. Here the CDR3 reads CASRTADLAYEQYF. CDR3 sequence (DNA): TGTGCCAGCAGAACCGCCGACTTAGCCTACGAGCAGTACTTC.

This clonotype was picked up many times. The V and J genes are TRBV9 and TRBJ2-3; no definite D call. The CDR3 runs to 18 residues. V was trimmed by 3 bases and J by 2 bases, leaving 22 bases between them. Germline V lookup: CDR1 SGDLS, CDR2 YYNGEE. The DNA for the CDR3 is TGTGCCAGCAGCGCGAGCCTACCCTCACGAACATACACAGATACGCAGTATTTT. This sequence encodes CASSASLPSRTYTDTQYF.

The chain has TRBV7-9 and TRBJ2-7; 7 bases are shared with TRBD1. The germline V gene encodes CDR1 SEHNR and CDR2 FQNEAQ (reference sequence). This CDR3 comprises 16 residues. V gave up 1 base and J gave up 4 bases; unmatched junction bases: 10. CDR3 residues: CASSLGSGTEFYEQYF. The CDR3 DNA follows: TGTGCCAGCAGCTTAGGATCGGGGACAGAGTTTTACGAGCAGTACTTC.

The rearrangement joins TRBV7-9 to TRBJ2-7; possible D gene TRBD2, 6 bases. Germline V gene data show CDR1 as SEHNR and CDR2 as FQNEAQ (reference sequence). Trimming left V 6 bases short and J 2 bases short, with 14 bases between. CDR3 length: 14 residues. CDR3 sequence reads: CASSSGLPTYEQYF. The CDR3 bases are TGTGCCAGCAGTTCCGGACTACCGACCTACGAGCAGTACTTC.

V and J are TRBV5-1 and TRBJ1-1, with D maybe TRBD1 (6 bases). With 1 base removed from V and 4 bases from J, the gap between germline ends came to 14 bases. CDR1 is SGHRS and CDR2 is YFSETQ in the germline V gene. This CDR3 is 15 amino acids long. The CDR3 loop is CASSLRTGSGTEAFF. CDR3 in DNA: TGCGCCAGCAGCTTGCGCACAGGGTCTGGCACTGAAGCTTTCTTT.

In this sample, this clonotype turned up a few times. CDR3 loop: CASSTDTQYF. CDR3 coding DNA: TGTGCCAGCAGCACAGATACGCAGTATTTT. The chain couples TRBV7-9 to TRBJ2-3, with D unresolved. This CDR3 comprises 10 residues. V lost 5 bases, J lost 3 bases, and 0 bases lay in between. The germline CDR1 and CDR2 sequences are SEHNR and FQNEAQ (reference sequence).

This clonotype was recorded many times. The chain combines TRBV7-9 with TRBJ1-6, with no clear D. The CDR3 covers 15 residues. The V end was cut by 2 bases, the J end by 8 bases, with 13 bases between. Germline assignment: CDR1 SEHNR and CDR2 FQNEAQ (reference sequence). The CDR3 region is CASSLRRGQDSPLHF. CDR3 DNA: TGTGCCAGCAGCTTAAGGCGCGGTCAAGATTCACCCCTCCACTTT.

This clonotype has a handful of counts. V gene TRBV10-3 combines with J gene TRBJ1-3; D call uncertain. Germline V CDR1 and CDR2: ENHRY, SYGVKD. The CDR3 runs 17 residues. V was trimmed by 2 bases and J by 0 bases, leaving 14 bases between them. The CDR3, as DNA: TGTGCCATCAGTGAGATTTTGGGAGTTTCCTCTGGAAACACCATATATTTT. Residues: CAISEILGVSSGNTIYF.